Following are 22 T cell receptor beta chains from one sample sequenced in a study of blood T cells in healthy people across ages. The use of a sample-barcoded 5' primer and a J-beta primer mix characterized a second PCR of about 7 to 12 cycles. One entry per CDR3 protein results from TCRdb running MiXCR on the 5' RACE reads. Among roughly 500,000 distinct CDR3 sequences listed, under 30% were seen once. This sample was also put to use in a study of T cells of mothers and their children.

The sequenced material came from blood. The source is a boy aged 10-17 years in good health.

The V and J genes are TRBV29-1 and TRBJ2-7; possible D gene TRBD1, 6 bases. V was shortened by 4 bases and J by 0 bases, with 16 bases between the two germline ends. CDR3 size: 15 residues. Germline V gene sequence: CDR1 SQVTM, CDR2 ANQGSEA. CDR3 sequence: CSVVDPRGSSYEQYF. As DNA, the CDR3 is TGCAGCGTTGTGGACCCCAGGGGAAGCTCCTACGAGCAGTACTTC.

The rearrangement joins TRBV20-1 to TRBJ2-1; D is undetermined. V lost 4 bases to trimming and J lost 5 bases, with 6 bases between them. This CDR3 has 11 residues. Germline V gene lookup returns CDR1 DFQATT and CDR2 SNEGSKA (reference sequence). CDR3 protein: CSAIEDNEQFF. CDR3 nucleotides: TGCAGTGCTATAGAAGACAATGAGCAGTTCTTC.

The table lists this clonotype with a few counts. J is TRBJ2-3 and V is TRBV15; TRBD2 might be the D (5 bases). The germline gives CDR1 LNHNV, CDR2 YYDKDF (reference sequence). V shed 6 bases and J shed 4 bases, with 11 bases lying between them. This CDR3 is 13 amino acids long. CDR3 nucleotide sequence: TGTGCCACCAGGAGGGCAAGGTCAGATACGCAGTATTTT. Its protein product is CATRRARSDTQYF. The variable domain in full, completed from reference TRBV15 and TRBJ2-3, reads DAMVIQNPRYQVTQFGKPVTLSCSQTLNHNVMYWYQQKSSQAPKLLFHYYDKDFNNEADTPDNFQSRRPNTSFCFLDIRSPGLGDTAMYLCATRRARSDTQYFGPGTRLTVL.

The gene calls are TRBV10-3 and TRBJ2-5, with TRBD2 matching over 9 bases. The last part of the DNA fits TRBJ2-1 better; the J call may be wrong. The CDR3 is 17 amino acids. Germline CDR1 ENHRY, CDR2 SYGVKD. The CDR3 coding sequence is TGTGCCATCAGTGAACCCCTAGCGGGACGCTCAGGGAATGAGCAGTTCTTC. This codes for CAISEPLAGRSGNEQFF.

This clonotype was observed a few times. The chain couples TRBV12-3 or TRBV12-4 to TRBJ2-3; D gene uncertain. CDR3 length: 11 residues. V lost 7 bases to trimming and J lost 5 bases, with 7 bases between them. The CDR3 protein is CASNNLDTQYF. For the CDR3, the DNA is TGTGCCAGCAATAACCTAGATACGCAGTATTTT.

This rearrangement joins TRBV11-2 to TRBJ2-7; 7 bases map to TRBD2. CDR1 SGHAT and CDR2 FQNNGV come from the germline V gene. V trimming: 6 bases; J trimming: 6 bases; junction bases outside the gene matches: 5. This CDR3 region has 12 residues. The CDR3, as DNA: TGTGCCAGCAGTCCACTAGCGCGCGAGCAGTACTTC. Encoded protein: CASSPLAREQYF.

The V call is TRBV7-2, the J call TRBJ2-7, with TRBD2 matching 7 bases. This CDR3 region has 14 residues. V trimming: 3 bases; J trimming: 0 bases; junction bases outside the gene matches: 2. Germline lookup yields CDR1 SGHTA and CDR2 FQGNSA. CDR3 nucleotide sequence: TGTGCCAGCAGCTTCACGGGAGGCTCCTACGAGCAGTACTTC. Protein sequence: CASSFTGGSYEQYF.

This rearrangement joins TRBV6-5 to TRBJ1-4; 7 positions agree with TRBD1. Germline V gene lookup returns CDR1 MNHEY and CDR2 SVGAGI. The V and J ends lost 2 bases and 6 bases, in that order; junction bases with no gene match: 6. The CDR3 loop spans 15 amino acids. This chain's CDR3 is CASSYGGDRDEKLFF. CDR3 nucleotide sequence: TGTGCCAGCAGTTACGGTGGGGACAGAGATGAAAAACTGTTTTTT.

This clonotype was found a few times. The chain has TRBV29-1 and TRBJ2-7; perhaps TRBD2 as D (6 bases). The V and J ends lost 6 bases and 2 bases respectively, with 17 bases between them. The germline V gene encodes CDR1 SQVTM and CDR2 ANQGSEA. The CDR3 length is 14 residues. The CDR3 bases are TGCAGCGTCGTAGGAGGGGTTCGGACCTACGAGCAGTACTTC. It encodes CSVVGGVRTYEQYF.

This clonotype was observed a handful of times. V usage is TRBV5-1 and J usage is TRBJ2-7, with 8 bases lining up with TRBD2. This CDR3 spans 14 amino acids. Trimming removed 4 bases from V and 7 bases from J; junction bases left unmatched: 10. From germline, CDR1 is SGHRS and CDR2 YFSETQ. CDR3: CASSLTGGKGEQYF. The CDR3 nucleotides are TGCGCCAGCAGCCTTACGGGAGGGAAAGGAGAGCAGTACTTC.

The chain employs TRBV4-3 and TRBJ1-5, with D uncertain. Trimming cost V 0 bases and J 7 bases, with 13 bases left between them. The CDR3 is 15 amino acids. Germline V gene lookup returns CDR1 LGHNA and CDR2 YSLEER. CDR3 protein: CASSQDLKGRQPQHF. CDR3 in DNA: TGCGCCAGCAGCCAAGATCTAAAGGGAAGACAGCCCCAGCATTTT.

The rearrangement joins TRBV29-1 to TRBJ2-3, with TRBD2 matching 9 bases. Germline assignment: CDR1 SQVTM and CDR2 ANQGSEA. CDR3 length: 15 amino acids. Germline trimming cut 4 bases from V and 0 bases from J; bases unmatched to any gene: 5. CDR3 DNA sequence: TGCAGCGTTGGGGTAGCGGGGGTGAGCACAGATACGCAGTATTTT. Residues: CSVGVAGVSTDTQYF.

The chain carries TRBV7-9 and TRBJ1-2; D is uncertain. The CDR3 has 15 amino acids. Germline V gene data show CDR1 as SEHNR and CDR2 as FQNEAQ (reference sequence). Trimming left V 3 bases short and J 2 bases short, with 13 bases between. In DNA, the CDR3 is TGTGCCAGCAGCTTGGTAGACAAACTAAACTATGGCTACACCTTC. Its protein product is CASSLVDKLNYGYTF.

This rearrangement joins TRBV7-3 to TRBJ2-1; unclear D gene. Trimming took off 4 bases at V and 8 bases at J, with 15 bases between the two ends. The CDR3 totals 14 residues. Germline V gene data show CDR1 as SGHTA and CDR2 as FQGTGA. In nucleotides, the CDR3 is TGTGCCAGCAGCTATCGAGAAGCCTCACATGAGCAGTTCTTC. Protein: CASSYREASHEQFF. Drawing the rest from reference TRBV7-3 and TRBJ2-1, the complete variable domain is GAGVSQTPSNKVTEKGKYVELRCDPISGHTALYWYRQSLGQGPEFLIYFQGTGAADDSGLPNDRFFAVRPEGSVSTLKIQRTERGDSAVYLCASSYREASHEQFFGPGTRLTVL.

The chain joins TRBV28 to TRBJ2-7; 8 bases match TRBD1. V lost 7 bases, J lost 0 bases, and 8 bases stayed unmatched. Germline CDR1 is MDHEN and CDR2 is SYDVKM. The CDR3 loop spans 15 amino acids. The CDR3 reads CASNTRTGSSYEQYF. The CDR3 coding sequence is TGTGCCAGCAACACCCGGACAGGGAGCTCCTACGAGCAGTACTTC.

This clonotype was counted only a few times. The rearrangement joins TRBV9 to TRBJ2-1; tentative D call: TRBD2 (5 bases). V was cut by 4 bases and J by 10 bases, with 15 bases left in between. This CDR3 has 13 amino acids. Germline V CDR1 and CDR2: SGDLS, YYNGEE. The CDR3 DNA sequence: TGTGCCAGCAGCTCCCAGAGCGGTGGCGAGCAGTTCTTC. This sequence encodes CASSSQSGGEQFF. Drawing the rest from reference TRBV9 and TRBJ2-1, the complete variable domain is DSGVTQTPKHLITATGQRVTLRCSPRSGDLSVYWYQQSLDQGLQFLIQYYNGEERAKGNILERFSAQQFPDLHSELNLSSLELGDSALYFCASSSQSGGEQFFGPGTRLTVL.

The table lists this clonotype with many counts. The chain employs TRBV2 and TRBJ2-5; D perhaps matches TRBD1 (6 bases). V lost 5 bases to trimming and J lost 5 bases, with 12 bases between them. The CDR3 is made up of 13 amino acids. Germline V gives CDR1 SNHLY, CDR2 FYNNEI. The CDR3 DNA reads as TGTGCCAGCAGTTCCCCAGGGGAGGAGACCCAGTACTTC. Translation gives CASSSPGEETQYF.

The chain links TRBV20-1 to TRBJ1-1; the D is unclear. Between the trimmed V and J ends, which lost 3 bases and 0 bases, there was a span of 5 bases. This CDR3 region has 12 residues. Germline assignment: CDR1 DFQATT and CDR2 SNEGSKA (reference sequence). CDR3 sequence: CSASGLNTEAFF. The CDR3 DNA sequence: TGCAGTGCTAGCGGGTTGAACACTGAAGCTTTCTTT.

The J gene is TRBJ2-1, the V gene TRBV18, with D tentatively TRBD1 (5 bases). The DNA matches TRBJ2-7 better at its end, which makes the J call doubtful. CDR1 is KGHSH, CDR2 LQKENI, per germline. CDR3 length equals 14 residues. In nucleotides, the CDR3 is TGTGCCAGCTCACCAACGAGGACAACCTACGAGCAGTACTTC. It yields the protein CASSPTRTTYEQYF.

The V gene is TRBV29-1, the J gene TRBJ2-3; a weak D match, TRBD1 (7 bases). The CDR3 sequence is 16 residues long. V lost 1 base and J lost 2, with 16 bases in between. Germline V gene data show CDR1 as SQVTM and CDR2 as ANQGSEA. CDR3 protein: CSVEGRQGGFTDTQYF. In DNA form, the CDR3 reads TGCAGCGTTGAAGGGAGGCAGGGGGGCTTCACAGATACGCAGTATTTT.

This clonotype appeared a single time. The CDR3 DNA reads TGTGCCAGCAGAGGAGCGGGAGAGACCCAGTACTTC. Its translation is CASRGAGETQYF. The chain couples TRBV25-1 to TRBJ2-1; D possibly corresponds to TRBD2 (6 bases). The J call may be incorrect, as the DNA end agrees better with TRBJ2-5. CDR3 size: 12 residues. Germline assignment: CDR1 MGHDK and CDR2 SYGVNS.

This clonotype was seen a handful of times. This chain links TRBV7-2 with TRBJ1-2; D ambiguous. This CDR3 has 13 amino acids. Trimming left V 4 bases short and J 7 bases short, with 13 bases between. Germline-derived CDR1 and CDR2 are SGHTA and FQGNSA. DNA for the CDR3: TGTGCCAGCAGCTCCGGGTCGGCTGCTGGCTACACCTTC. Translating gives CASSSGSAAGYTF.